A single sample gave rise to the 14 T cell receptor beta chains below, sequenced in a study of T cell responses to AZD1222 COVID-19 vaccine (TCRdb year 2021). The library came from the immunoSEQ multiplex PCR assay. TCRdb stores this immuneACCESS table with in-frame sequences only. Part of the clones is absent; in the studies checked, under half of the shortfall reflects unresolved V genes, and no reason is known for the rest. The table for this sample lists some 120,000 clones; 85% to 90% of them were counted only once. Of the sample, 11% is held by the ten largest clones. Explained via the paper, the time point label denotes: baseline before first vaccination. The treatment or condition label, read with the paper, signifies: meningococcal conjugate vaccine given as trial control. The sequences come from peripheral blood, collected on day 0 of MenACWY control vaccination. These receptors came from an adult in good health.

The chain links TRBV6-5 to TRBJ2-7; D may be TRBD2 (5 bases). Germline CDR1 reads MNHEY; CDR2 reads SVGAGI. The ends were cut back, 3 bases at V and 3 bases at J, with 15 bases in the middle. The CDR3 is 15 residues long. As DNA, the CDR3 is TGTGCCAGCAGTTATGGGAGAGGACGGGGCTACGAGCAGTACTTC. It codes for CASSYGRGRGYEQYF.

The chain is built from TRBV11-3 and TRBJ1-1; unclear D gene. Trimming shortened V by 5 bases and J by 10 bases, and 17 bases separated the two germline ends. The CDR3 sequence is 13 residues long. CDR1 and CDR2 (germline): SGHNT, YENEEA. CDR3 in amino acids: CASSPSLAKGAFF. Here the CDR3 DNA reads TGTGCCAGCAGCCCAAGTCTCGCGAAGGGAGCTTTCTTT. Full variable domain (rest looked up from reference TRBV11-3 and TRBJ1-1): EAGVVQSPRYKIIEKKQPVAFWCNPISGHNTLYWYLQNLGQGPELLIRYENEEAVDDSQLPKDRFSAERLKGVDSTLKIQPAELGDSAVYLCASSPSLAKGAFFGQGTRLTVV.

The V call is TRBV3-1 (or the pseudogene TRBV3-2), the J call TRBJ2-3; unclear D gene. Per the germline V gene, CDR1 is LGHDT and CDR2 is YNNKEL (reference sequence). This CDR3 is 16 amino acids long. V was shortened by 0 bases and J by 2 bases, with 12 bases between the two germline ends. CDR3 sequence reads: CASSQDPPGPTDTQYF. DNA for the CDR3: TGTGCCAGCAGCCAAGATCCCCCGGGTCCCACAGATACGCAGTATTTT.

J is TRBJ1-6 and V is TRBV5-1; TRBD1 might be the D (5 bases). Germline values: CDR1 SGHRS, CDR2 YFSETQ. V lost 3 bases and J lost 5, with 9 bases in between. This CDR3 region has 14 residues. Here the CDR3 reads CASSWDGDNSPLHF. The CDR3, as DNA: TGCGCCAGCAGCTGGGACGGCGATAATTCACCCCTCCACTTT.

The CDR3, as DNA: TGTGCCAGCAGCGTGGGCTTGTCCTTTATGAACACTGAAGCTTTCTTT. Translating gives CASSVGLSFMNTEAFF. This chain joins TRBV5-5 and TRBJ1-1; D ambiguous. Germline CDR1 is SGHKS and CDR2 is YYEKEE (reference sequence). This CDR3 has 16 residues. V gave up 4 bases and J gave up 0 bases, with 16 bases separating them.

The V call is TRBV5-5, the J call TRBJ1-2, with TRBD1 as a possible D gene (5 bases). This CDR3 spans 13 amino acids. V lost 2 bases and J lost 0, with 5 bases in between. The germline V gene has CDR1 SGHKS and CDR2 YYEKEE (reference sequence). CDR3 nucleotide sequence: TGTGCCAGCAGCTTAGGGGCTAACTATGGCTACACCTTC. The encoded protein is CASSLGANYGYTF.

The CDR3 region is CASSVVSNSGNTIYF. CDR3 bases: TGTGCCAGCAGCGTAGTCTCAAACTCTGGAAACACCATATATTTT. This chain uses TRBV9 with TRBJ1-3; D unresolved. The V end was cut by 0 bases, the J end by 0 bases, with 7 bases between. CDR1 is SGDLS and CDR2 is YYNGEE in the germline V gene. The CDR3 consists of 15 residues.

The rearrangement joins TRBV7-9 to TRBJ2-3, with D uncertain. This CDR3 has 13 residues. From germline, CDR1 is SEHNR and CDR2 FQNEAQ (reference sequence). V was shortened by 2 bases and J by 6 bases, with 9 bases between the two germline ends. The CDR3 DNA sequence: TGTGCCAGCAGCTTACTAAACCCCGATACGCAGTATTTT. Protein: CASSLLNPDTQYF.

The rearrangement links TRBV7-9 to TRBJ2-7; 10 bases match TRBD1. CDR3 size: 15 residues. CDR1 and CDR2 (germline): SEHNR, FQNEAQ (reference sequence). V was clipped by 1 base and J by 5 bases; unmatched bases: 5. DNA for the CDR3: TGTGCCAGCAGCTTAGGGACAGGGGGGCGGGACGAGCAGTACTTC. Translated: CASSLGTGGRDEQYF.

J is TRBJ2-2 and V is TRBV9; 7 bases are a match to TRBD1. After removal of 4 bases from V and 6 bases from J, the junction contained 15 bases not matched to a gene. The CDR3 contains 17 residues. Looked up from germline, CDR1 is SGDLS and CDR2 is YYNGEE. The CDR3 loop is CASSSRIRQGNAGELFF. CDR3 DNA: TGTGCCAGCAGCTCGAGAATCCGACAGGGAAATGCCGGGGAGCTGTTTTTT.

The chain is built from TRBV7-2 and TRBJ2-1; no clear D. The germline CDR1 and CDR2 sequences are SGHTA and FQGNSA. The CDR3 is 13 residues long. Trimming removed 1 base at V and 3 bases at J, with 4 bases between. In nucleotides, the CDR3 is TGTGCCAGCAGCTTAGAACACTACAATGAGCAGTTCTTC. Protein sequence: CASSLEHYNEQFF.

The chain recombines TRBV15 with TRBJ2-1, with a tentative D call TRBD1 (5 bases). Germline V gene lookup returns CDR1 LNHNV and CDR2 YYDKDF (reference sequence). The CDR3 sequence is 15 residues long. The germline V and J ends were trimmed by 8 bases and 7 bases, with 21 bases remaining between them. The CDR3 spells CATSTTNRLRNEQFF. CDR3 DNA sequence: TGTGCCACCTCTACCACTAACAGGTTGAGAAATGAGCAGTTCTTC.

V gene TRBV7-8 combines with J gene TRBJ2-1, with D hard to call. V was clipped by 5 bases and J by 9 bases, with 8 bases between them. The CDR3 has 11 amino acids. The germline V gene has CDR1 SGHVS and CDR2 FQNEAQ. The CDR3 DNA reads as TGTGCCAGCAGCCCAATTGGTGAGCAGTTCTTC. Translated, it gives CASSPIGEQFF.

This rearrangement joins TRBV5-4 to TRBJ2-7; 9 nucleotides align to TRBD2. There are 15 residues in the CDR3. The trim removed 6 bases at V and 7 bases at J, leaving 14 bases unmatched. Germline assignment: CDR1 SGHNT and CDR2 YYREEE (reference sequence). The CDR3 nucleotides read TGTGCCAGCACCTGGGGGTCTAGCGGGACTCGGGAGCAGTACTTC. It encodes CASTWGSSGTREQYF.